The clone carrying this TCR beta chain was detected a few times. The germline gives CDR1 MNHEY, CDR2 SMNVEV (reference sequence). V was pared by 7 bases and J by 4 bases, with 17 bases between. The CDR3 spans 15 residues. These data come from a study of cytomegalovirus exposure and HLA in healthy donors. It was with 60 Vbeta and 13 Jbeta primers that the PCR ran. The protocol was immunoSEQ multiplex PCR, while the TCRdb copy is restricted to in-frame clones and leaves out a portion. The sample lists 250,000 to 350,000 clones; 75% to 90% were seen once. The rearrangement joins TRBV27 to TRBJ1-3, with a possible D match to TRBD1 (5 bases). The sequenced sample was PBMCs. This sequence originates from a girl aged 2-10 years in good health and CMV-seronegative. Here the CDR3 reads CASTKTGHGGNTIYF. DNA for the CDR3: TGTGCCAGCACCAAAACTGGACACGGGGGAAACACCATATATTTT.